This is a list of T cell receptor beta chains from one sample in a study of OX40 agonist ivuxolimab in advanced cancers. Profiled with immunoSEQ multiplex PCR; TCRdb holds only in-frame clones, not every one. The sample contains some 45,000 clones, approximately 84% of which appear only once. The source material was CD4+ or CD8+ T cells sorted from blood, sampled in a trial of the OX40 agonist ivuxolimab. The source is an adult with an advanced solid tumor such as melanoma, head and neck, liver or kidney cancer. Each CDR3 is given with its conserved first and last residue. D genes are given only for firm matches. Rows may omit the clone size; those that give it use once, few, many or a size class.

CASSFPDSHEQYF | TGTGCCAGCAGTTTCCCCGACTCCCACGAGCAGTACTTC | TRBV27 | . | . | TRBJ2-7
CASTNQGTGQGTQYF | TGTGCCAGCACTAACCAGGGGACAGGCCAAGGAACCCAGTACTTC | TRBV2 | TRBD1 | . | TRBJ2-5
CASLRAGAAYEQYF | TGTGCCAGCTTAAGAGCGGGGGCCGCCTACGAGCAGTACTTC | TRBV28 | TRBD2 | . | TRBJ2-7
CASSAADVGDEQYF | TGTGCCAGCAGTGCGGCAGATGTGGGTGACGAGCAGTACTTC | TRBV2 | . | . | TRBJ2-7
CASSLGTDNQPQHF | TGTGCCAGCAGCTTAGGGACAGACAATCAGCCCCAGCATTTT | TRBV7-8 | . | . | TRBJ1-5
CAIRVNTEAFF | TGTGCCATAAGGGTGAACACTGAAGCTTTCTTT | TRBV19 | . | once | TRBJ1-1
CASSVRESGNTIYF | TGTGCCAGCAGCGTGAGGGAGTCCGGAAACACCATATATTTT | TRBV9 | . | . | TRBJ1-3
CASSPQARVNTEAFF | TGTGCCAGCTCACCACAAGCCAGGGTGAACACTGAAGCTTTCTTT | TRBV18 | . | . | TRBJ1-1
CAISGGDRDGNTEAFF | TGTGCCATCAGTGGGGGGGACAGGGATGGTAACACTGAAGCTTTCTTT | TRBV10-3 | TRBD1 | few | TRBJ1-1
CASSLWENTEAFF | TGTGCCAGCAGCTTGTGGGAGAACACTGAAGCTTTCTTT | TRBV5-5 | . | . | TRBJ1-1
CASSPTAVSTDTQYF | TGTGCCAGCAGCCCCACGGCGGTTAGCACAGATACGCAGTATTTT | TRBV7-3 | . | . | TRBJ2-3
CASSSWETQYF | TGTGCCAGCAGCAGTTGGGAGACCCAGTACTTC | TRBV11-2 | . | . | TRBJ2-5
CASSPRTGPYEQYF | TGTGCCAGCAGTCCCCGGACAGGGCCCTACGAGCAGTACTTC | TRBV7-9 | TRBD1 | . | TRBJ2-7
CASGLGYNRDIGYEQYF | TGTGCTAGTGGTTTGGGCTATAACAGGGACATAGGGTACGAGCAGTACTTC | TRBV12-5 | . | once | TRBJ2-7
CASSDLRGREQYF | TGCGCCAGCAGTGATTTGAGGGGCCGCGAGCAGTACTTC | TRBV10-1 | . | . | TRBJ2-7
CASSFPLGNEQFF | TGTGCCAGCAGCTTCCCGCTAGGGAATGAGCAGTTCTTC | TRBV7-3 | . | once | TRBJ2-1
CASSQDYGEYADTQYF | TGCGCCAGCAGCCAAGATTATGGGGAATATGCAGATACGCAGTATTTT | TRBV4-1 | . | . | TRBJ2-3
CASTRDARGNTEAFF | TGTGCCAGCACTCGGGACGCCAGAGGGAACACTGAAGCTTTCTTT | TRBV6-4 | . | . | TRBJ1-1
CASSERWGLVVETQYF | TGTGCCAGCAGTGAAAGGTGGGGACTAGTTGTGGAGACCCAGTACTTC | TRBV6-1 | TRBD2 | once | TRBJ2-5
CASSLGDRGRGANVLTF | TGTGCCAGCAGCTTAGGGGACAGGGGAAGAGGGGCCAACGTCCTGACTTTC | TRBV7-9 | TRBD1 | . | TRBJ2-6
CASSQVGNEQFF | TGTGCCAGCAGCCAAGTGGGTAATGAGCAGTTCTTC | TRBV14 | . | . | TRBJ2-1
CASSHVGTGRPKNIQYF | TGCGCCAGCAGCCACGTAGGGACAGGGAGGCCCAAAAACATTCAGTACTTC | TRBV4-1 | TRBD1 | . | TRBJ2-4
CASSVERDEQFF | TGTGCCAGCAGCGTAGAAAGGGATGAGCAGTTCTTC | TRBV9 | . | . | TRBJ2-1
CASSESWYGGTEAFF | TGTGCCAGCAGTGAAAGTTGGTACGGGGGCACTGAAGCTTTCTTT | TRBV2 | . | . | TRBJ1-1
CASSKNRYEQYF | TGTGCCAGCAGCAAAAATAGATACGAGCAGTACTTC | TRBV9 | . | . | TRBJ2-7
CASSVGRTGSYNEQFF | TGTGCCAGCAGCGTAGGCCGGACAGGGTCCTACAATGAGCAGTTCTTC | TRBV9 | TRBD1 | once | TRBJ2-1
CASSWTGGRNEQYF | TGTGCCAGCAGCTGGACTGGGGGGCGCAACGAGCAGTACTTC | TRBV7-6 | . | . | TRBJ2-7